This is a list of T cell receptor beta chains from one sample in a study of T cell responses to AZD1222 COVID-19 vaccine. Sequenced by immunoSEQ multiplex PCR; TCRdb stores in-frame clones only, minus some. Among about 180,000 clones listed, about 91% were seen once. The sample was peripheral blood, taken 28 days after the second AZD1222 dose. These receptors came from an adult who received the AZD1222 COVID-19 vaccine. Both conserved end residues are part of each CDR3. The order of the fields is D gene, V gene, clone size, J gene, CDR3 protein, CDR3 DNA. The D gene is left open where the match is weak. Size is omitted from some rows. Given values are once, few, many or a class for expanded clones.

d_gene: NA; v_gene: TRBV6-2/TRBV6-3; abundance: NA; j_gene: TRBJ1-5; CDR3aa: CASSRTSMGNQPQHF; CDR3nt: TGTGCCAGCAGTCGGACATCGATGGGCAATCAGCCCCAGCATTTT
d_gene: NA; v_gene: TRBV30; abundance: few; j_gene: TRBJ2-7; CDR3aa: CAWSVQVREQYF; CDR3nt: TGTGCCTGGAGTGTACAAGTGCGCGAGCAGTACTTC
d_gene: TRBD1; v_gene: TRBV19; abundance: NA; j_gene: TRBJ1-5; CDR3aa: CASSTRTGAYQPQHF; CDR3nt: TGTGCCAGTAGTACACGGACAGGAGCGTATCAGCCCCAGCATTTT
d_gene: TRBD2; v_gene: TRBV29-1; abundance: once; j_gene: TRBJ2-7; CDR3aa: CSVSGGPYEQYF; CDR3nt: TGCAGCGTGAGCGGGGGGCCCTACGAGCAGTACTTC
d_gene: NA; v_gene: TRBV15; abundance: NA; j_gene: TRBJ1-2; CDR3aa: CATSRDLGTDYGYTF; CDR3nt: TGTGCCACCAGCAGAGATCTCGGCACTGACTATGGCTACACCTTC
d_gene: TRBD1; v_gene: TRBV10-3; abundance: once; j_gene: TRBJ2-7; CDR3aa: CAIGQPGQSSYEQYF; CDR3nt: TGTGCCATCGGCCAACCGGGACAGAGCTCCTACGAGCAGTACTTC
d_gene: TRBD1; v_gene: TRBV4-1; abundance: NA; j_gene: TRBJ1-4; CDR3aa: CASSQTGAVNEKLFF; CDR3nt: TGCGCCAGCAGCCAAACAGGGGCGGTTAATGAAAAACTGTTTTTT
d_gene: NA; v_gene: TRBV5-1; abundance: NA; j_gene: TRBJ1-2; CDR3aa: CASSLLQDPYGYTF; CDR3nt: TGCGCCAGCAGCTTGCTGCAGGACCCCTATGGCTACACCTTC
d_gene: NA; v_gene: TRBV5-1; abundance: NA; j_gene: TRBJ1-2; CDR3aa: CASSSTPLQGDYGYTF; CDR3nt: TGCGCCAGCAGCTCGACTCCCCTACAGGGTGACTATGGCTACACCTTC
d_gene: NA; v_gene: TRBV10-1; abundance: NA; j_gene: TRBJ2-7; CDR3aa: CASPLYRNADEQYF; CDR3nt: TGCGCCAGCCCTTTGTACAGGAATGCGGACGAGCAGTACTTC
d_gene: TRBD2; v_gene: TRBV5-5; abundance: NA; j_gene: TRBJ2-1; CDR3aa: CASSLSGGPYNEQFF; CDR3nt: TGTGCCAGCAGCCTTAGCGGGGGGCCATACAATGAGCAGTTCTTC
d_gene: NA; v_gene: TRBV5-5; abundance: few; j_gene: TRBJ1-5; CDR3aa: CASSSGTLSNQPQHF; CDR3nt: TGTGCCAGCAGCTCCGGGACACTTAGCAATCAGCCCCAGCATTTT
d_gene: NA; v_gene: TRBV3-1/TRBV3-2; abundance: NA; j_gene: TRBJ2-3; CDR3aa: CASWGDNTDTQYF; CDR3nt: TGTGCCAGCTGGGGGGACAACACAGATACGCAGTATTTT
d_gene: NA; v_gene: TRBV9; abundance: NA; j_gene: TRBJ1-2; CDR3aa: CASSATDYGYTF; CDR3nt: TGTGCCAGCAGCGCGACGGACTATGGCTACACCTTC
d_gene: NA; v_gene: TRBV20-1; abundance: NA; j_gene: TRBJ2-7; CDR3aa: CSAKGRKEQYF; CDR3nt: TGCAGTGCTAAGGGACGAAAAGAGCAGTACTTC
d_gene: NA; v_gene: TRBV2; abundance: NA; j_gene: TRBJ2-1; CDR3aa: CASSGRGGFSSGYDEQFF; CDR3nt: TGTGCCAGCAGTGGACGCGGGGGCTTCTCTTCGGGCTACGATGAGCAGTTCTTC
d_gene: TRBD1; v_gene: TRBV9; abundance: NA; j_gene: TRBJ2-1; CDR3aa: CASSGGGRSNEQFF; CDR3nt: TGTGCCAGCAGCGGAGGGGGCAGGTCAAATGAGCAGTTCTTC
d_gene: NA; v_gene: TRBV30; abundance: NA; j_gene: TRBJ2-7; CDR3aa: CASEVPFRYEQYF; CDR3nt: TGTGCCTCCGAGGTGCCGTTCCGGTACGAGCAGTACTTC
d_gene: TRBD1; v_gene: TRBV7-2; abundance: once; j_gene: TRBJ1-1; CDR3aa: CASYVRDRVTEAFF; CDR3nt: TGTGCCAGTTACGTGCGGGACAGGGTCACTGAAGCTTTCTTT
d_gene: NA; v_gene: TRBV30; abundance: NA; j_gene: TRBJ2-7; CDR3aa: CAWSLGSPYEQYF; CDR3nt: TGTGCCTGGAGTCTCGGGTCTCCCTACGAGCAGTACTTC
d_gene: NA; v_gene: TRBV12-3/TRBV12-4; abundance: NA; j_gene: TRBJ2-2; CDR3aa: CASSPGGAGELFF; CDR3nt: TGTGCCAGCAGTCCAGGCGGGGCTGGGGAGCTGTTTTTT
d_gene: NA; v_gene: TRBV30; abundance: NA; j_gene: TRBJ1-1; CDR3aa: CAWSVLGNLNTEAFF; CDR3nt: TGTGCCTGGAGTGTACTTGGGAATTTGAACACTGAAGCTTTCTTT
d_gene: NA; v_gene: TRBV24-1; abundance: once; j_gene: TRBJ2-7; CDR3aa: CATSDLAPGVRVYEQYF; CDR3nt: TGTGCCACCAGTGATTTGGCCCCCGGGGTCAGGGTCTACGAGCAGTACTTC
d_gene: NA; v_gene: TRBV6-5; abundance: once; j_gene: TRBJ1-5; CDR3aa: CASSTVAHSNQPQHF; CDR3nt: TGTGCCAGCAGTACTGTGGCTCATAGCAATCAGCCCCAGCATTTT
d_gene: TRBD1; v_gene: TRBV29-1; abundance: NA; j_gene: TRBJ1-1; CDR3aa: CSVSDRANTEAFF; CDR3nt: TGCAGCGTTTCCGACAGGGCGAACACTGAAGCTTTCTTT
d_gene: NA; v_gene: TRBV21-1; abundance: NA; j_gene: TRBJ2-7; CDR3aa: CASSKDGSYEQYF; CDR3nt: TGTGCCAGCAGCAAAGACGGGTCCTACGAGCAGTACTTC
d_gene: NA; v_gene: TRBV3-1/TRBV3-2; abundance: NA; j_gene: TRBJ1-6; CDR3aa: CASSQNNSPLHF; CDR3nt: TGTGCCAGCAGCCAAAACAATTCACCCCTCCACTTT
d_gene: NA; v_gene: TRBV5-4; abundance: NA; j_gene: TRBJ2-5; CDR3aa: CASSGGDRQEETQYF; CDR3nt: TGTGCCAGCAGCGGGGGGGACAGGCAGGAAGAGACCCAGTACTTC